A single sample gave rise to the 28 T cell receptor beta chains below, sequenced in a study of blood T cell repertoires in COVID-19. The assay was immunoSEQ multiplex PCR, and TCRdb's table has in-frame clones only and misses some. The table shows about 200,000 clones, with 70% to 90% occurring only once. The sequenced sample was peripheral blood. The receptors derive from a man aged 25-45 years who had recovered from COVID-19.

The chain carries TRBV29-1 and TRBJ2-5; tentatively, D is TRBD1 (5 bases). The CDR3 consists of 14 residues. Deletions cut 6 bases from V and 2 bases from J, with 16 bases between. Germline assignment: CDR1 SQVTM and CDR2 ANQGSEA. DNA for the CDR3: TGCAGCGTAGTAACAGGTCTGGGGCAAGAGACCCAGTACTTC. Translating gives CSVVTGLGQETQYF.

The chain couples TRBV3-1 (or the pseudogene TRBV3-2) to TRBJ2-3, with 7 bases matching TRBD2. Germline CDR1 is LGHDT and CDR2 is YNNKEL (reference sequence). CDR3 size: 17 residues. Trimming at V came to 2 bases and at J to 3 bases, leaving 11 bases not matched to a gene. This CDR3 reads CASSQLVRGRATDTQYF. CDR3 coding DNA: TGTGCCAGCAGCCAATTAGTAAGAGGGAGGGCAACAGATACGCAGTATTTT.

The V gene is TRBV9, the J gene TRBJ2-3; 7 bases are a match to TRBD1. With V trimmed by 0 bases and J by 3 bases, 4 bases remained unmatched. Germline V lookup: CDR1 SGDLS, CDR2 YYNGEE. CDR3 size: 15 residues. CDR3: CASSVALTGTDTQYF. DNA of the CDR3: TGTGCCAGCAGCGTAGCCTTGACAGGGACAGATACGCAGTATTTT.

For the CDR3, the DNA is TGTGCCAGCAGCTGGGGTGGACAGCAATCCTACGAGCAGTACTTC. It encodes CASSWGGQQSYEQYF. V gene TRBV7-2 combines with J gene TRBJ2-7; D may be TRBD1 (6 bases). There are 15 residues in the CDR3. Germline loops: CDR1 SGHTA, CDR2 FQGNSA. V lost 4 bases and J 1 base, leaving 14 bases between the germline ends. The whole variable domain, filled in from reference TRBV7-2 and TRBJ2-7, reads GAGVSQSPSNKVTEKGKDVELRCDPISGHTALYWYRQSLGQGLEFLIYFQGNSAPDKSGLPSDRFSAERTGGSVSTLTIQRTQQEDSAVYLCASSWGGQQSYEQYFGPGTRLTVT.

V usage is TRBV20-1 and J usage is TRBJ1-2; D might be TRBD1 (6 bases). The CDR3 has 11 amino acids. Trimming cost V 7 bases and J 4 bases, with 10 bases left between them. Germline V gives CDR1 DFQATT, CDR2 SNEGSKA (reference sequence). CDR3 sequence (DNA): TGCAGTGGGCGCAGGGGCTATGGCTACACCTTC. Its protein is CSGRRGYGYTF.

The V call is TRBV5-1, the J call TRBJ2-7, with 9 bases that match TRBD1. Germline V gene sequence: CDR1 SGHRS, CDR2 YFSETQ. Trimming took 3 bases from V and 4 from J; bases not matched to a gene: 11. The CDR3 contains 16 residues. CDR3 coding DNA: TGCGCCAGCAGCTCCCCCCGGGACAGGGTGGAATACGAGCAGTACTTC. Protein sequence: CASSSPRDRVEYEQYF. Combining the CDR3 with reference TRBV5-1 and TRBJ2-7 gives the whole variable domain KAGVTQTPRYLIKTRGQQVTLSCSPISGHRSVSWYQQTPGQGLQFLFEYFSETQRNKGNFPGRFSGRQFSNSRSEMNVSTLELGDSALYLCASSSPRDRVEYEQYFGPGTRLTVT.

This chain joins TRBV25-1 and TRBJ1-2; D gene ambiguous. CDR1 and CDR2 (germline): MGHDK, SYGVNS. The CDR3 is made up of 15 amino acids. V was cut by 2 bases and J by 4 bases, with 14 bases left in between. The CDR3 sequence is CASSEGEGWLYGYTF. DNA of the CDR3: TGTGCCAGCAGTGAAGGGGAGGGCTGGCTCTATGGCTACACCTTC.

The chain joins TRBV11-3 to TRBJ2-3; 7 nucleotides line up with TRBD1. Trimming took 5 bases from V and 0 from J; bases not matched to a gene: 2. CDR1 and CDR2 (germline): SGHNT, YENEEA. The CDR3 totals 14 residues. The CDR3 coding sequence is TGTGCCAGCAGCAAGGGGGCTAGCACAGATACGCAGTATTTT. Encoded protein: CASSKGASTDTQYF.

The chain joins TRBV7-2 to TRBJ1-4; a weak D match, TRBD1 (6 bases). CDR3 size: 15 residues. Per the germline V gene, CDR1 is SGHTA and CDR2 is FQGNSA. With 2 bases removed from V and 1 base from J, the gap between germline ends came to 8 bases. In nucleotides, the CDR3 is TGTGCCAGCAGCTTAATCAGGGGAACTAATGAAAAACTGTTTTTT. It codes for CASSLIRGTNEKLFF.

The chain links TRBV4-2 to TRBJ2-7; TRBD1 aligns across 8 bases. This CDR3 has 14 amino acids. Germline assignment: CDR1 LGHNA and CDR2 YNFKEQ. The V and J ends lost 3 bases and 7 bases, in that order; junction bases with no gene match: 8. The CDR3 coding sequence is TGTGCCAGCAGCCATGCCACAGGGGGTGGTGAGCAGTACTTC. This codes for CASSHATGGGEQYF.

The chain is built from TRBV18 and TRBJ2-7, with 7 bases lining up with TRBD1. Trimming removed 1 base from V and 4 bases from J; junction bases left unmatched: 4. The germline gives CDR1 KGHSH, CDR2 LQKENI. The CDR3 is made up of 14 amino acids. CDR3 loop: CASSPREGAYEQYF. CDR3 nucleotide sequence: TGTGCCAGCTCACCACGCGAGGGGGCGTACGAGCAGTACTTC.

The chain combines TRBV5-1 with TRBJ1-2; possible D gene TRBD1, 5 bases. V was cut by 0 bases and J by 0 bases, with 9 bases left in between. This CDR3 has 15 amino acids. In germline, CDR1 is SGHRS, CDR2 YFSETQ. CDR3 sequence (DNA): TGCGCCAGCAGCTTGGGTCCGGGGGCTAACTATGGCTACACCTTC. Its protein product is CASSLGPGANYGYTF.

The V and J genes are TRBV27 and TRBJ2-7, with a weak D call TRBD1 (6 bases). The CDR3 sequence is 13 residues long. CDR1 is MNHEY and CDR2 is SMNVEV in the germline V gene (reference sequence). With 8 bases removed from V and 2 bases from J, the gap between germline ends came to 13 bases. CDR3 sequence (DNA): TGTGCCAGCTCCTTGGGGGCGGCCTACGAGCAGTACTTC. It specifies CASSLGAAYEQYF.

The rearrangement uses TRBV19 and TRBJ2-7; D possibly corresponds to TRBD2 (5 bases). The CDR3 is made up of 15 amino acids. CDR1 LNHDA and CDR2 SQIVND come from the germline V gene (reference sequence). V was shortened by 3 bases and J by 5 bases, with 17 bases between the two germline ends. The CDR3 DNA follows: TGTGCCAGTAGTATTACTGGGAGATCTGGTGACGAGCAGTACTTC. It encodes CASSITGRSGDEQYF.

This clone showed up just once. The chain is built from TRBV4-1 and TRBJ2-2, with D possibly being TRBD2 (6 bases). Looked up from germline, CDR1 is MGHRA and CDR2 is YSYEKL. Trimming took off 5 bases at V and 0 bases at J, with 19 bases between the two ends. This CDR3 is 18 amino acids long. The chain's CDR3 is CASSLPGGPLPNTGELFF. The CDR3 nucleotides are TGCGCCAGCAGCTTACCCGGGGGTCCTCTCCCGAACACCGGGGAGCTGTTTTTT.

This CDR3 reads CASSTGGAQGGRGTNEKLFF. CDR3 sequence (DNA): TGTGCCAGCAGCACCGGAGGAGCACAGGGGGGAAGGGGGACTAATGAAAAACTGTTTTTT. This chain uses TRBV21-1 with TRBJ1-4; the table's D call, TRBD1, was not checked against the DNA. TRBV21-1 is reported as a pseudogene. This CDR3 is 20 amino acids long.

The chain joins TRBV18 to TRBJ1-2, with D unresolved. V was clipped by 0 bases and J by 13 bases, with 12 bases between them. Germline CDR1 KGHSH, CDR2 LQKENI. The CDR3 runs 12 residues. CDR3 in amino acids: CASSPPVGASTF. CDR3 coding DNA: TGTGCCAGCTCACCACCAGTCGGCGCTAGCACCTTC.

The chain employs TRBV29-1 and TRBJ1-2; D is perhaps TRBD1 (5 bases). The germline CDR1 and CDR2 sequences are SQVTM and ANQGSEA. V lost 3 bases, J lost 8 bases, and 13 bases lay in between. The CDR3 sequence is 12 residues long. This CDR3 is CSVDRERGGYTF. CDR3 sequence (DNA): TGCAGCGTTGACCGGGAGCGGGGGGGCTACACCTTC. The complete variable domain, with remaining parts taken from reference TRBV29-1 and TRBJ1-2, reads SAVISQKPSRDICQRGTSLTIQCQVDSQVTMMFWYRQQPGQSLTLIATANQGSEATYESGFVIDKFPISRPNLTFSTLTVSNMSPEDSSIYLCSVDRERGGYTFGSGTRLTVV.

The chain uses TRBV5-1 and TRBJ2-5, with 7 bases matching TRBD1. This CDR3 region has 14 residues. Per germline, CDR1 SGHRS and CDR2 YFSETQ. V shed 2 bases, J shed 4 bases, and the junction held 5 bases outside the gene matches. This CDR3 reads CASSFRDSLETQYF. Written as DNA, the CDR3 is TGCGCCAGCAGCTTCAGGGACAGTCTAGAGACCCAGTACTTC.

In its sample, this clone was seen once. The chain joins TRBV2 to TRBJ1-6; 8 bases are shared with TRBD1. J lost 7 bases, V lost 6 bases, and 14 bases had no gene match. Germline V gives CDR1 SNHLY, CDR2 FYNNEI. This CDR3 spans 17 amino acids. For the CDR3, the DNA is TGTGCCAGCAGCCCCACTCGCAGACAGGGGATGAATTCACCCCTCCACTTT. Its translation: CASSPTRRQGMNSPLHF.

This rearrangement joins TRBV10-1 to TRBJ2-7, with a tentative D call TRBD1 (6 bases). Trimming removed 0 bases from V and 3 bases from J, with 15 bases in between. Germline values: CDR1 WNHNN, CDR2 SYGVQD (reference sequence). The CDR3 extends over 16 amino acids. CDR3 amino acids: CASSESGDTTNYEQYF. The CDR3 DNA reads TGCGCCAGCAGTGAGTCAGGGGACACTACTAACTACGAGCAGTACTTC.

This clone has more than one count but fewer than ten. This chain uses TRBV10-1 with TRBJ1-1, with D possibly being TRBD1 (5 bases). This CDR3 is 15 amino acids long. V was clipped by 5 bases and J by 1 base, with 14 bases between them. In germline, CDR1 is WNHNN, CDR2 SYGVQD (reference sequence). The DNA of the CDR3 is TGCGCCAGCAGTATGCCTTTGGGGCCGAACACTGAAGCTTTCTTT. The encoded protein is CASSMPLGPNTEAFF.

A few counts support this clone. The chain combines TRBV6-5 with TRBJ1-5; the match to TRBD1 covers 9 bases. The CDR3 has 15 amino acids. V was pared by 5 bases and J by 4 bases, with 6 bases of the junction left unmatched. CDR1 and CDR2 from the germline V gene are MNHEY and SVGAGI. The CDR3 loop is CASSIDRGWNQPQHF. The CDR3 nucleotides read TGTGCCAGCAGTATTGACAGGGGGTGGAATCAGCCCCAGCATTTT.

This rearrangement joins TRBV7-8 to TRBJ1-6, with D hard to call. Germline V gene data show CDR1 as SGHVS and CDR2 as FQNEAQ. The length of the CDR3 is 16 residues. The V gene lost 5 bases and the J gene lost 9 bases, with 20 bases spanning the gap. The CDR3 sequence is CASSQPQAVEGSPLHF. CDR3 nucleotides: TGTGCCAGCAGCCAACCCCAGGCGGTTGAGGGTTCACCCCTCCACTTT.

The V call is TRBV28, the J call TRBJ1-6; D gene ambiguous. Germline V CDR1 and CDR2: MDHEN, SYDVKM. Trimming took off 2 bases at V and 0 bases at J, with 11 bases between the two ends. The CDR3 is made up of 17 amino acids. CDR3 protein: CASSLRVRVSYNSPLHF. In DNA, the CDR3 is TGTGCCAGCAGTTTACGGGTCCGGGTCTCCTATAATTCACCCCTCCACTTT.

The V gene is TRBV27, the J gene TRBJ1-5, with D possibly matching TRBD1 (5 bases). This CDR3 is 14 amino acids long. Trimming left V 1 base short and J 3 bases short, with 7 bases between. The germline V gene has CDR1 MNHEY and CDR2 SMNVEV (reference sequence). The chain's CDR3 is CASSLYRTNQPQHF. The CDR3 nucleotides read TGTGCCAGCAGTTTATACAGGACCAATCAGCCCCAGCATTTT.

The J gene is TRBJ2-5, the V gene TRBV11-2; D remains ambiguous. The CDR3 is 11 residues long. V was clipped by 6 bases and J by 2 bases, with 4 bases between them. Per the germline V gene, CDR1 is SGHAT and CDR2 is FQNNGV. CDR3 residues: CASSQQETQYF. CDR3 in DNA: TGTGCCAGCAGTCAACAAGAGACCCAGTACTTC.

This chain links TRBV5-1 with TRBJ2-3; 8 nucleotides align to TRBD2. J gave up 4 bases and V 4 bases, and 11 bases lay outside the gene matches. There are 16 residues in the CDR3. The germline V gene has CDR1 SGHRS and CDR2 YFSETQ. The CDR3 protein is CASSRSSGGPADTQYF. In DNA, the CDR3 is TGCGCCAGCAGCCGATCGAGCGGGGGCCCGGCAGATACGCAGTATTTT.